The clone carrying this T cell receptor (beta chain) was seen more than once but under ten times. This sample stems from a study of blood T cell repertoires in COVID-19. Trimming stripped 3 bases from V and 3 bases from J, with 7 bases between. This CDR3 region has 13 residues. From germline, CDR1 is LNHNV and CDR2 YYDKDF (reference sequence). Some clones are missing from TCRdb's copy, which holds only in-frame ones; the method was immunoSEQ multiplex PCR. The sample shows about 200,000 clones, 80% to 90% of them seen only once. The TCR comes from a woman aged 40 to 50 with active or convalescent COVID-19. The sequencing sample was made of peripheral blood. The chain links TRBV15 to TRBJ2-3; TRBD1 might be the D (5 bases). CDR3 region: CATSSDRTDTQYF. Here the CDR3 DNA reads TGTGCCACCAGCAGCGACAGAACAGATACGCAGTATTTT.